Below are 28 T cell receptor beta chains sequenced from a single sample in a study of a mutant IDH1 vaccine in newly diagnosed glioma. Their cognate antigens are unknown. Profiled with immunoSEQ multiplex PCR; TCRdb holds only in-frame clones, not every one. The sample records 30,000 to 35,000 clones, approximately 89% being singletons. Time point meaning: week 47, end of study. Doses of 300 ug of mutant IDH1 20-mer peptide were given with topical imiquimod. The specimen was PBMCs, collected from a glioma patient whose treatment included an IDH1 peptide vaccine. Receptors originate from a man aged 35 to 55 with glioma.

The chain carries TRBV5-1 and TRBJ2-1, with 8 bases lining up with TRBD2. The V segment lost 2 bases and the J segment 8 bases; nucleotides outside the gene matches: 6. The CDR3 consists of 14 residues. The V gene's germline CDR1 is SGHRS and CDR2 YFSETQ. The CDR3 spells CASSLSGRFDEQFF. The CDR3, as DNA: TGCGCCAGCAGCTTAAGCGGGAGATTCGATGAGCAGTTCTTC.

The chain joins TRBV5-1 to TRBJ2-1; D might be TRBD1 or TRBD2, each matching 5 bases. The CDR3 totals 16 residues. Germline-derived CDR1 and CDR2 are SGHRS and YFSETQ. V lost 4 bases and J 0 bases, leaving 14 bases between the germline ends. This CDR3 reads CASSPNPGPSYNEQFF. The CDR3 bases are TGCGCCAGCAGCCCGAACCCGGGGCCCTCCTACAATGAGCAGTTCTTC.

The V call is TRBV6-4, the J call TRBJ2-5, with 12 bases identical to TRBD2. This CDR3 contains 15 residues. Germline trimming cut 6 bases from V and 1 base from J; bases unmatched to any gene: 3. Germline CDR1 MRHNA, CDR2 SNTAGT. The CDR3 nucleotides are TGTGCCAGCAGAAGGACTAGCGGGGCCCAAGAGACCCAGTACTTC. Translating it yields CASRRTSGAQETQYF.

This chain connects TRBV11-2 to TRBJ1-1, with D maybe TRBD1 (6 bases). The germline V gene has CDR1 SGHAT and CDR2 FQNNGV. Trimming took off 3 bases at V and 0 bases at J, with 8 bases between the two ends. CDR3 size: 14 residues. CDR3 DNA sequence: TGTGCCAGCAGCTTGGACAGATTGAACACTGAAGCTTTCTTT. Its translation: CASSLDRLNTEAFF.

The chain employs TRBV6-6 and TRBJ1-5, with TRBD1 matching 10 bases. V trimming: 6 bases; J trimming: 7 bases; junction bases outside the gene matches: 9. Germline-derived CDR1 and CDR2 are MNHNY and SVGAGI (reference sequence). The CDR3 is 15 amino acids. CDR3 DNA: TGTGCCAGCAGATCGGGACAGGGGACATGGCAGCCCCAGCATTTT. It translates to CASRSGQGTWQPQHF.

The chain has TRBV7-2 and TRBJ1-2, with D perhaps matching TRBD1 (5 bases). The V gene's germline CDR1 is SGHTA and CDR2 FQGNSA. There are 14 residues in the CDR3. V was cut by 1 base and J by 6 bases, with 12 bases left in between. CDR3 residues: CASSLVPGKDGYTF. DNA of the CDR3: TGTGCCAGCAGCTTAGTACCAGGGAAAGATGGCTACACCTTC. Full variable domain (rest looked up from reference TRBV7-2 and TRBJ1-2): GAGVSQSPSNKVTEKGKDVELRCDPISGHTALYWYRQSLGQGLEFLIYFQGNSAPDKSGLPSDRFSAERTGGSVSTLTIQRTQQEDSAVYLCASSLVPGKDGYTFGSGTRLTVV.

The chain carries TRBV10-3 and TRBJ2-5, with 10 bases identical to TRBD1. The V segment lost 4 bases and the J segment 2 bases; nucleotides outside the gene matches: 7. The germline CDR1 and CDR2 sequences are ENHRY and SYGVKD. The CDR3 consists of 16 residues. The CDR3 DNA sequence: TGTGCCATCAGTGGCGGGACAGGGGACTATCAAGAGACCCAGTACTTC. This encodes CAISGGTGDYQETQYF.

This chain uses TRBV5-6 with TRBJ2-7; a weak D match, TRBD1 (5 bases). The V end was cut by 2 bases, the J end by 0 bases, with 6 bases between. The CDR3 sequence is 13 residues long. Germline loops: CDR1 SGHDT, CDR2 YYEEEE. The CDR3 DNA reads TGTGCCAGCAGCTTCGACAGCTCCTACGAGCAGTACTTC. Encoded protein: CASSFDSSYEQYF.

The rearrangement joins TRBV28 to TRBJ2-5; 9 bases fit TRBD1. J was trimmed by 3 bases and V by 8 bases; bases with no gene match: 1. Germline V gives CDR1 MDHEN, CDR2 SYDVKM. CDR3 length: 12 amino acids. The DNA for the CDR3 is TGTGCCAGCCGGACAGGGGAAGAGACCCAGTACTTC. Encoded protein: CASRTGEETQYF. The full variable domain, completed using reference TRBV28 and TRBJ2-5, is DVKVTQSSRYLVKRTGEKVFLECVQDMDHENMFWYRQDPGLGLRLIYFSYDVKMKEKGDIPEGYSVSREKKERFSLILESASTNQTSMYLCASRTGEETQYFGPGTRLLVL.

This clone was seen once. V gene TRBV25-1 combines with J gene TRBJ1-2; D unclear. The germline gives CDR1 MGHDK, CDR2 SYGVNS. The CDR3 spans 15 residues. Trimming cost V 3 bases and J 4 bases, with 15 bases left between them. CDR3 coding DNA: TGTGCCAGCAGTGACGACACGACGGCTAGCTATGGCTACACCTTC. Amino acids: CASSDDTTASYGYTF.

The rearrangement uses TRBV5-1 and TRBJ2-7; D perhaps matches TRBD1 (6 bases). Germline V gene lookup returns CDR1 SGHRS and CDR2 YFSETQ. The ends were cut back, 10 bases at V and 4 bases at J, with 18 bases in the middle. This CDR3 is 13 amino acids long. CDR3 region: CAGTGNLPYEQYV. DNA of the CDR3: TGCGCCGGAACAGGGAATTTACCTTACGAGCAGTACGTC.

The chain employs TRBV7-9 and TRBJ1-1; D unclear. V shed 1 base and J shed 1 base, with 7 bases lying between them. In germline, CDR1 is SEHNR, CDR2 FQNEAQ (reference sequence). CDR3 length: 14 residues. This CDR3 reads CASSLEWGNTEAFF. For the CDR3, the DNA is TGTGCCAGCAGCTTAGAGTGGGGGAACACTGAAGCTTTCTTT.

The rearrangement links TRBV6-5 to TRBJ1-2; D is ambiguous. The CDR3 has 15 residues. The ends were cut back, 6 bases at V and 7 bases at J, with 21 bases in the middle. CDR1 is MNHEY and CDR2 is SVGAGI in the germline V gene. CDR3 sequence: CASSPLEGALTGYTF. The CDR3 DNA reads TGTGCCAGCAGCCCCCTTGAAGGAGCCCTTACTGGCTACACCTTC.

V gene TRBV5-1 combines with J gene TRBJ2-5; weak D call: TRBD2 (6 bases). The V and J ends lost 6 bases and 4 bases respectively, with 19 bases between them. The CDR3 totals 15 residues. CDR1 and CDR2 from the germline V gene are SGHRS and YFSETQ. CDR3 sequence (DNA): TGCGCCAGCACCCCCACGGGGGTTAGGGGAGAGACCCAGTACTTC. As protein: CASTPTGVRGETQYF.

The chain joins TRBV30 to TRBJ2-1; D is ambiguous. This CDR3 is built from 13 residues. The V gene's germline CDR1 is GTSNPN and CDR2 SVGIG (reference sequence). Trimming removed 4 bases from V and 5 bases from J, with 12 bases in between. The CDR3 nucleotides read TGTGCCTGGACCGTCGGGCTCGACAATGAGCAGTTCTTC. Its translation: CAWTVGLDNEQFF.

J is TRBJ2-7 and V is TRBV28; 7 bases map to TRBD1. Per germline, CDR1 MDHEN and CDR2 SYDVKM. The ends lost 2 bases at V and 6 bases at J; junction bases unmatched: 4. The CDR3 spans 13 residues. In DNA form, the CDR3 reads TGTGCCAGCAGTTTACCCGACAGGGCCGAGCAGTACTTC. Residues: CASSLPDRAEQYF.

The chain links TRBV9 to TRBJ1-1; D unresolved. Trimming removed 0 bases from V and 0 bases from J, with 9 bases in between. CDR1 and CDR2 from the germline V gene are SGDLS and YYNGEE. This CDR3 spans 15 amino acids. The CDR3, as DNA: TGTGCCAGCAGCGTAGATTTAGCGGTGAACACTGAAGCTTTCTTT. Protein sequence: CASSVDLAVNTEAFF. Together with reference TRBV9 and TRBJ1-1, the CDR3 gives the full variable domain: DSGVTQTPKHLITATGQRVTLRCSPRSGDLSVYWYQQSLDQGLQFLIQYYNGEERAKGNILERFSAQQFPDLHSELNLSSLELGDSALYFCASSVDLAVNTEAFFGQGTRLTVV.

The chain joins TRBV19 to TRBJ1-5; D remains unclear. The CDR3 runs 12 residues. Trimming removed 1 base at V and 6 bases at J, with 4 bases between. CDR1 is LNHDA, CDR2 SQIVND, per germline (reference sequence). This CDR3 is CASSIASQPQHF. In DNA form, the CDR3 reads TGTGCCAGTAGTATAGCCTCTCAGCCCCAGCATTTT.

V gene TRBV7-9 combines with J gene TRBJ1-1, with 7 bases aligning to TRBD1. The CDR3 is 18 amino acids. The V gene's germline CDR1 is SEHNR and CDR2 FQNEAQ (reference sequence). Trimming at V came to 3 bases and at J to 2 bases, leaving 15 bases not matched to a gene. CDR3 sequence: CASSFPGQTNFFNTEAFF. Written as DNA, the CDR3 is TGTGCCAGCAGCTTTCCGGGACAGACTAATTTTTTTAACACTGAAGCTTTCTTT.

The chain recombines TRBV7-9 with TRBJ1-1, with a weak D call TRBD1 (6 bases). V shed 0 bases and J shed 4 bases, with 12 bases lying between them. The CDR3 loop spans 15 amino acids. Germline V CDR1 and CDR2: SEHNR, FQNEAQ (reference sequence). The CDR3 sequence: CASSLAAGEVTEAFF. CDR3 nucleotides: TGTGCCAGCAGCTTAGCCGCAGGGGAGGTCACTGAAGCTTTCTTT.

The genes are TRBV10-1 and TRBJ1-1; D remains ambiguous. CDR3 length equals 12 residues. Germline V gives CDR1 WNHNN, CDR2 SYGVQD (reference sequence). Trimming shortened V by 8 bases and J by 0 bases, and 7 bases separated the two germline ends. In DNA form, the CDR3 reads TGCGCCAGCGGAGCGATGAACACTGAAGCTTTCTTT. Encoded protein: CASGAMNTEAFF.

The V call is TRBV18, the J call TRBJ2-1, with 8 bases identical to TRBD1. The ends lost 3 bases at V and 3 bases at J; junction bases unmatched: 7. Germline CDR1 and CDR2: KGHSH and LQKENI. The CDR3 covers 16 residues. The CDR3 here is CASSPPRTGRYNEQFF. The CDR3 DNA follows: TGTGCCAGCTCACCCCCAAGGACAGGGCGCTACAATGAGCAGTTCTTC.

The rearrangement links TRBV7-3 to TRBJ2-7; no firm D call. There are 13 residues in the CDR3. CDR1 and CDR2 from the germline V gene are SGHTA and FQGTGA. V dropped 2 bases and J dropped 0 bases, with 5 bases sitting between them. The CDR3 nucleotides read TGTGCCAGCAGCTTATCACCCTCCTACGAGCAGTACTTC. Translated, it gives CASSLSPSYEQYF.

V and J are TRBV4-3 and TRBJ2-2; possibly TRBD2 for D (5 bases). This CDR3 has 13 amino acids. V was pared by 3 bases and J by 9 bases, with 11 bases between. CDR1 LGHNA and CDR2 YSLEER come from the germline V gene. CDR3 amino acids: CASSHDPGRELFF. In DNA, the CDR3 is TGCGCCAGCAGCCACGATCCGGGAAGGGAGCTGTTTTTT.

This CDR3 is CASSMGSSYNEQFF. Written as DNA, the CDR3 is TGTGCCAGTAGTATGGGGAGCTCCTACAATGAGCAGTTCTTC. The chain combines TRBV19 with TRBJ2-1; possibly TRBD2 for D (5 bases). The CDR3 is 14 residues long. The germline V gene has CDR1 LNHDA and CDR2 SQIVND (reference sequence). The ends were cut back, 3 bases at V and 0 bases at J, with 6 bases in the middle.

The chain links TRBV28 to TRBJ2-5; weak D call: TRBD1 (6 bases). CDR1 and CDR2 from the germline V gene are MDHEN and SYDVKM. The V end lost 8 bases, the J end lost 5 bases, and 15 bases lay between the germline ends. The CDR3 is 13 residues long. DNA for the CDR3: TGTGCCAGCCTACAGGGTGGTATTGAGACCCAGTACTTC. Protein product: CASLQGGIETQYF.

The chain carries TRBV9 and TRBJ2-7; a weak D match, TRBD1 (6 bases). V dropped 0 bases and J dropped 4 bases, with 11 bases sitting between them. Germline CDR1 SGDLS, CDR2 YYNGEE. The CDR3 runs to 14 residues. This CDR3 is CASSVGGQIYEQYF. CDR3 in DNA: TGTGCCAGCAGCGTAGGGGGACAAATTTACGAGCAGTACTTC.

V gene TRBV25-1 combines with J gene TRBJ2-2, with D possibly being TRBD1 (5 bases). The CDR3 is 12 residues long. Germline-derived CDR1 and CDR2 are MGHDK and SYGVNS. V lost 8 bases and J 6 bases, leaving 10 bases between the germline ends. The CDR3 spells CASSQGSGELFF. In DNA, the CDR3 is TGTGCCAGCTCTCAGGGATCCGGGGAGCTGTTTTTT. The entire variable domain, with the rest obtained from reference TRBV25-1 and TRBJ2-2, is as follows: EADIYQTPRYLVIGTGKKITLECSQTMGHDKMYWYQQDPGMELHLIHYSYGVNSTEKGDLSSESTVSRIRTEHFPLTLESARPSHTSQYLCASSQGSGELFFGEGSRLTVL.